The 13 T cell receptor beta chains below were found in one sample sequenced in a study of blood T cell repertoires in COVID-19. Assay: immunoSEQ multiplex PCR; the TCRdb copy retains only in-frame clones and omits some. The sample lists roughly 170,000 clones, roughly four fifths seen once, with 12% in the top ten. Sequences were obtained from PBMCs or T cells enriched from blood (not recorded which). The receptors were sampled from a man aged 45-65 years who had recovered from COVID-19.

This sequence joins TRBV18 and TRBJ1-2, with no clear D. Deletions cut 0 bases from V and 4 bases from J, with 12 bases between. The CDR3 has 15 amino acids. Germline V gene lookup returns CDR1 KGHSH and CDR2 LQKENI. The CDR3 region has the DNA TGTGCCAGCTCACCACCGGGCAGGAAGGTCTATGGCTACACCTTC. The encoded protein is CASSPPGRKVYGYTF. The entire variable domain, with the rest obtained from reference TRBV18 and TRBJ1-2, is as follows: NAGVMQNPRHLVRRRGQEARLRCSPMKGHSHVYWYRQLPEEGLKFMVYLQKENIIDESGMPKERFSAEFPKEGPSILRIQQVVRGDSAAYFCASSPPGRKVYGYTFGSGTRLTVV.

Only one count was recorded for this clone. V and J are TRBV11-2 and TRBJ1-3; D gene ambiguous. The CDR3 has 14 amino acids. With 3 bases removed from V and 4 bases from J, the gap between germline ends came to 10 bases. CDR1 and CDR2 from the germline V gene are SGHAT and FQNNGV. The CDR3 loop reads CASSLGSAGNTIYF. For the CDR3, the DNA is TGTGCCAGCAGCTTGGGCAGTGCCGGAAACACCATATATTTT. Based on the CDR3 plus reference TRBV11-2 and TRBJ1-3, the full variable domain is EAGVAQSPRYKIIEKRQSVAFWCNPISGHATLYWYQQILGQGPKLLIQFQNNGVVDDSQLPKDRFSAERLKGVDSTLKIQPAKLEDSAVYLCASSLGSAGNTIYFGEGSWLTVV.

The V and J genes are TRBV19 and TRBJ2-2; 8 positions match TRBD1. The V gene's germline CDR1 is LNHDA and CDR2 SQIVND (reference sequence). The CDR3 extends over 18 amino acids. V trimming: 2 bases; J trimming: 9 bases; junction bases outside the gene matches: 17. The CDR3 sequence: CASSIRPLWTGSIRELFF. CDR3 bases: TGTGCCAGTAGTATAAGACCTTTATGGACAGGGTCGATAAGGGAGCTGTTTTTT.

The chain joins TRBV6-5 to TRBJ1-5, with unresolved D. Looked up from germline, CDR1 is MNHEY and CDR2 is SVGAGI. Trimming took 8 bases from V and 0 from J, leaving 14 bases between them. The CDR3 contains 15 residues. The DNA for the CDR3 is TGTGCCAGCGCCCTGTCGGCGGATAGCAATCAGCCCCAGCATTTT. Translation: CASALSADSNQPQHF.

The chain links TRBV7-2 to TRBJ2-5, with 9 bases that match TRBD1. This CDR3 is 15 amino acids long. The J segment lost 7 bases and the V segment lost 1 base, leaving 7 bases of the junction unmatched. Germline V gene data show CDR1 as SGHTA and CDR2 as FQGNSA. CDR3 sequence: CASSLGGDRVLTQYF. Written as DNA, the CDR3 is TGTGCCAGCAGCTTAGGTGGGGACAGGGTCCTGACCCAGTACTTC. Supplemented by reference TRBV7-2 and TRBJ2-5, the full variable domain reads GAGVSQSPSNKVTEKGKDVELRCDPISGHTALYWYRQSLGQGLEFLIYFQGNSAPDKSGLPSDRFSAERTGGSVSTLTIQRTQQEDSAVYLCASSLGGDRVLTQYFGPGTRLLVL.

The chain recombines TRBV11-2 with TRBJ2-5; weak D call: TRBD1 (6 bases). Germline CDR1 SGHAT, CDR2 FQNNGV. The CDR3 runs 14 residues. V lost 7 bases to trimming and J lost 5 bases, with 17 bases between them. CDR3 loop: CASKSYRVWETQYF. The CDR3 DNA is TGTGCCAGCAAATCCTACAGGGTTTGGGAGACCCAGTACTTC.

This clone showed up just a few times. This chain joins TRBV20-1 and TRBJ1-5, with 8 bases lining up with TRBD1. CDR1 DFQATT and CDR2 SNEGSKA come from the germline V gene (reference sequence). The CDR3 has 15 amino acids. With 3 bases clipped from V and 2 bases from J, the junction kept 6 bases outside the gene matches. The CDR3 loop is CSASGQGVGNQPQHF. In nucleotides, the CDR3 is TGCAGTGCTAGTGGACAGGGAGTGGGCAATCAGCCCCAGCATTTT.

The V gene is TRBV5-1, the J gene TRBJ1-1; TRBD1 is a possible D gene (6 bases). The length of the CDR3 is 17 residues. Trimming shortened V by 4 bases and J by 1 base, and 20 bases separated the two germline ends. Germline CDR1 SGHRS, CDR2 YFSETQ. The CDR3 sequence is CASSPAQLQGKNTEAFF. DNA for the CDR3: TGCGCCAGCAGCCCGGCGCAGCTACAGGGTAAGAACACTGAAGCTTTCTTT. The full variable domain, in which reference TRBV5-1 and TRBJ1-1 provide the parts outside the CDR3, is KAGVTQTPRYLIKTRGQQVTLSCSPISGHRSVSWYQQTPGQGLQFLFEYFSETQRNKGNFPGRFSGRQFSNSRSEMNVSTLELGDSALYLCASSPAQLQGKNTEAFFGQGTRLTVV.

V gene TRBV5-1 combines with J gene TRBJ2-2, with 8 nucleotides matching TRBD2. This CDR3 is built from 16 residues. V lost 0 bases, J lost 6 bases, and 7 bases stayed unmatched. From germline, CDR1 is SGHRS and CDR2 YFSETQ. The CDR3 nucleotides are TGCGCCAGCAGCTTGGCGGGTAGCGGGGCTGCCGGGGAGCTGTTTTTT. Translating gives CASSLAGSGAAGELFF.

The chain has TRBV12-3 or TRBV12-4 and TRBJ1-1; D is perhaps TRBD1 (6 bases). CDR3 length: 13 residues. Deletions cut 7 bases from V and 6 bases from J, with 15 bases between. The CDR3 region is CASTETGWSEAFF. The DNA of the CDR3 is TGTGCCAGCACCGAGACAGGATGGTCTGAAGCTTTCTTT.

The chain carries TRBV11-1 and TRBJ1-2, with D unresolved. This CDR3 has 14 amino acids. Trimming removed 6 bases at V and 0 bases at J, with 11 bases between. Germline CDR1 reads SGHAT; CDR2 reads FQDESV (reference sequence). Here the CDR3 reads CASSFGEANYGYTF. Here the CDR3 DNA reads TGTGCCAGCAGTTTCGGTGAAGCTAACTATGGCTACACCTTC. Using reference TRBV11-1 and TRBJ1-2 for the parts outside the CDR3, the full variable domain is EAEVAQSPRYKITEKSQAVAFWCDPISGHATLYWYRQILGQGPELLVQFQDESVVDDSQLPKDRFSAERLKGVDSTLKIQPAELGDSAMYLCASSFGEANYGYTFGSGTRLTVV.

The chain joins TRBV5-1 to TRBJ2-1, with 7 bases aligning to TRBD1. The CDR3 is 16 residues long. Germline V gene data show CDR1 as SGHRS and CDR2 as YFSETQ. The trim removed 0 bases at V and 3 bases at J, leaving 6 bases unmatched. In DNA, the CDR3 is TGCGCCAGCAGCTTGGTGACAGGGCGAGGCTACAATGAGCAGTTCTTC. This sequence encodes CASSLVTGRGYNEQFF.

A few counts support this clone. J is TRBJ1-2 and V is TRBV7-8; TRBD1 might be the D (5 bases). Trimming shortened V by 5 bases and J by 5 bases, and 12 bases separated the two germline ends. CDR1 is SGHVS and CDR2 is FQNEAQ in the germline V gene. The CDR3 loop spans 13 amino acids. CDR3 sequence reads: CASSPPGGYGYTF. CDR3 coding DNA: TGTGCCAGCAGCCCCCCGGGGGGGTATGGCTACACCTTC.